This passage covers 25 T cell receptor beta chains from one sample sequenced in a study of T-cell memory formation after mild COVID-19. A single record per CDR3 protein comes from TCRdb applying MiXCR to the 5' RACE reads. The profile covers hundreds of thousands of distinct CDR3 sequences, with roughly 20% appearing a single time and around 13% taken by the ten largest. Sequenced: PBMCs or a T cell subset sorted from them (not recorded which). These receptors originate from an adult woman who had mild COVID-19 (a few samples of this study predate the infection). Cell type and time point are not known.

The V call is TRBV9, the J call TRBJ1-6; D is unclear. V was pared by 4 bases and J by 2 bases, with 13 bases between. The germline CDR1 and CDR2 sequences are SGDLS and YYNGEE. This CDR3 comprises 16 residues. The CDR3 is CASSPREAPYNSPLHF. CDR3 nucleotides: TGTGCCAGCAGCCCACGTGAGGCACCCTATAATTCACCCCTCCACTTT.

The chain recombines TRBV9 with TRBJ1-2; a weak D match, TRBD1 (5 bases). V was cut by 4 bases and J by 6 bases, with 13 bases left in between. The CDR3 contains 13 residues. Germline V gives CDR1 SGDLS, CDR2 YYNGEE. The CDR3 sequence is CASSTTGADGYTF. The CDR3 DNA reads TGTGCCAGCAGCACGACCGGGGCTGATGGCTACACCTTC. Full variable domain (missing parts from reference TRBV9 and TRBJ1-2): DSGVTQTPKHLITATGQRVTLRCSPRSGDLSVYWYQQSLDQGLQFLIQYYNGEERAKGNILERFSAQQFPDLHSELNLSSLELGDSALYFCASSTTGADGYTFGSGTRLTVV.

The chain joins TRBV5-1 to TRBJ1-5; D gene unclear. CDR1 and CDR2 from the germline V gene are SGHRS and YFSETQ. Trimming removed 4 bases at V and 0 bases at J, with 8 bases between. The CDR3 consists of 14 residues. The CDR3: CASSPGDSNQPQHF. The CDR3 nucleotides read TGCGCCAGCAGCCCCGGTGATAGCAATCAGCCCCAGCATTTT.

This rearrangement joins TRBV5-1 to TRBJ1-6, with D hard to call. The CDR3 spans 14 residues. Germline lookup yields CDR1 SGHRS and CDR2 YFSETQ. Trimming stripped 4 bases from V and 6 bases from J, with 11 bases between. The CDR3, as DNA: TGCGCCAGCAGCCGCGATCCCAGTAATTCACCCCTCCACTTT. Translating gives CASSRDPSNSPLHF.

This clonotype came up a few times. The V and J genes are TRBV4-1 and TRBJ2-1, with unresolved D. V dropped 3 bases and J dropped 0 bases, with 15 bases sitting between them. The CDR3 extends over 17 amino acids. The germline CDR1 and CDR2 sequences are MGHRA and YSYEKL. DNA for the CDR3: TGCGCCAGCAGCCAGGGTTGGGCGGCGAGCTCCTACAATGAGCAGTTCTTC. It encodes CASSQGWAASSYNEQFF.

This clonotype appeared a few times. This chain connects TRBV7-2 to TRBJ1-1; D remains unclear. The length of the CDR3 is 15 residues. Germline V CDR1 and CDR2: SGHTA, FQGNSA. V shed 1 base and J shed 6 bases, with 15 bases lying between them. CDR3 protein: CASSLEAGKVAEAFF. In DNA, the CDR3 is TGTGCCAGCAGCTTAGAGGCGGGTAAAGTTGCTGAAGCTTTCTTT.

The CDR3 spells CASSLGRSVDEQFF. In nucleotides, the CDR3 is TGTGCCAGCAGTTTGGGCCGGTCGGTCGATGAGCAGTTCTTC. This chain joins TRBV12-3 or TRBV12-4 and TRBJ2-1; D is uncertain. Trimming removed 3 bases from V and 8 bases from J, with 14 bases in between. This CDR3 is built from 14 residues.

The table lists this clonotype with a few counts. This chain joins TRBV7-3 and TRBJ2-1; 9 bases are a match to TRBD2. Trimming at V came to 0 bases and at J to 6 bases, leaving 3 bases not matched to a gene. The CDR3 consists of 15 residues. Germline CDR1 SGHTA, CDR2 FQGTGA. The CDR3 region has the DNA TGTGCCAGCAGCTTAACGGCGGGAGGGGTCAATGAGCAGTTCTTC. Its protein product is CASSLTAGGVNEQFF.

In its sample, this clonotype was seen many times. The genes are TRBV7-2 and TRBJ2-5, with 8 nucleotides matching TRBD2. Germline V gene lookup returns CDR1 SGHTA and CDR2 FQGNSA. The junction had 5 bases not matched to a gene; V was cut back by 1 base and J by 4 bases. The CDR3 totals 15 residues. The CDR3 DNA is TGTGCCAGCAGCTTAGGGCGGGGGGAAACAGAGACCCAGTACTTC. The encoded protein is CASSLGRGETETQYF.

As for this clonotype: A junction boundary mismatches the germline segment, possibly from a read error. The chain recombines TRBV11-2 with TRBJ2-4; 14 nucleotides agree with TRBD2. The CDR3 sequence is 14 residues long. From germline, CDR1 is SGHAT and CDR2 FQNNGV. The CDR3 DNA reads as TGTGCCAGCAGCTCATCGGCGACTAGCGGGAGGGCCGGCTTC. It translates to CASSSSATSGRAGF.

This clonotype came up once. A much more abundant neighbour one base away suggests this may be a read error. V usage is TRBV7-8 and J usage is TRBJ2-1; D call uncertain. There are 14 residues in the CDR3. Germline V gene sequence: CDR1 SGHVS, CDR2 FQNEAQ. V was clipped by 2 bases and J by 4 bases, with 9 bases between them. This CDR3 reads CASSLSPIYNEQFF. Written as DNA, the CDR3 is TGTGCCAGCAGCTTATCACCGATATACAATGAGCAGTTCTTC.

This clonotype was observed a handful of times. V gene TRBV20-1 combines with J gene TRBJ2-3; 8 positions match TRBD2. Germline-derived CDR1 and CDR2 are DFQATT and SNEGSKA (reference sequence). This CDR3 has 17 residues. The V gene end was trimmed by 1 base and the J gene end by 2 bases; junction bases not matched to a gene: 11. CDR3 nucleotide sequence: TGCAGTGCTAGAGTTGGGCTAGCGGGTGGGTTCACAGATACGCAGTATTTT. Amino acids: CSARVGLAGGFTDTQYF.

The sample holds many counts of this clonotype. The chain has TRBV5-1 and TRBJ1-2, with TRBD1 identical over 9 bases. CDR3 length: 14 residues. V dropped 0 bases and J dropped 5; count of bases not matched to a gene: 2. The germline V gene has CDR1 SGHRS and CDR2 YFSETQ. The DNA of the CDR3 is TGCGCCAGCAGCTTGGGACAGGGGGTATATGGCTACACCTTC. Encoded protein: CASSLGQGVYGYTF.

V and J are TRBV12-3 or TRBV12-4 and TRBJ1-2; 9 bases fit TRBD1. Germline trimming cut 3 bases from V and 0 bases from J; bases unmatched to any gene: 8. The CDR3 runs to 17 residues. CDR3 in amino acids: CASSFRHWTGANYGYTF. For the CDR3, the DNA is TGTGCCAGCAGTTTCCGACACTGGACAGGGGCTAACTATGGCTACACCTTC.

This clonotype showed up many times. This chain links TRBV12-3 or TRBV12-4 with TRBJ2-7; weak D call: TRBD1 (5 bases). V lost 5 bases and J 3 bases, leaving 8 bases between the germline ends. The CDR3 length is 12 residues. The CDR3 loop reads CASSQDNYEQYF. For the CDR3, the DNA is TGTGCCAGCAGTCAGGACAACTACGAGCAGTACTTC.

This clonotype has more than one count but fewer than ten. The V gene is TRBV24-1, the J gene TRBJ2-7, with D possibly being TRBD1 (6 bases). CDR3 length: 18 amino acids. Germline CDR1 is KGHDR and CDR2 is SFDVKD. Trimming took 4 bases from V and 5 from J, leaving 26 bases between them. CDR3 DNA sequence: TGTGCCACCAGTGACCCCCTCCGTAGCAGGGGTAGATACGACGAGCAGTACTTC. Its translation is CATSDPLRSRGRYDEQYF.

J is TRBJ1-1 and V is TRBV5-1, with 7 bases lining up with TRBD1. J was trimmed by 1 base and V by 2 bases; bases with no gene match: 2. This CDR3 spans 14 amino acids. CDR1 is SGHRS, CDR2 YFSETQ, per germline. The CDR3 loop reads CASSLNRGNTEAFF. The CDR3, as DNA: TGCGCCAGCAGCTTAAACAGGGGGAACACTGAAGCTTTCTTT.

A few counts support this clonotype. The chain couples TRBV14 to TRBJ1-4; D may be TRBD1 (6 bases). Trimming stripped 4 bases from V and 7 bases from J, with 16 bases between. CDR1 and CDR2 from the germline V gene are SGHDN and FVKESK. The CDR3 is 15 residues long. Written as DNA, the CDR3 is TGTGCCAGCAGCCCCTTGGGGGGGGCGTTTGAAAAACTGTTTTTT. It is translated as CASSPLGGAFEKLFF.

The chain combines TRBV5-1 with TRBJ1-1; maybe TRBD1 (5 bases). Looked up from germline, CDR1 is SGHRS and CDR2 is YFSETQ. V was clipped by 0 bases and J by 3 bases, with 12 bases between them. CDR3 length equals 15 residues. CDR3 sequence: CASSLVPGVDTEAFF. In DNA form, the CDR3 reads TGCGCCAGCAGCTTGGTCCCGGGGGTGGACACTGAAGCTTTCTTT.

This clonotype was counted many times. The J gene is TRBJ2-3, the V gene TRBV7-2; 9 nucleotides agree with TRBD1. The CDR3 is 16 residues long. The germline V gene has CDR1 SGHTA and CDR2 FQGNSA. Germline trimming cut 5 bases from V and 4 bases from J; bases unmatched to any gene: 10. The CDR3 loop reads CASSMGQGEGADTQYF. Written as DNA, the CDR3 is TGTGCCAGCAGCATGGGACAGGGTGAGGGAGCAGATACGCAGTATTTT. The full variable domain, completed using reference TRBV7-2 and TRBJ2-3, is GAGVSQSPSNKVTEKGKDVELRCDPISGHTALYWYRQSLGQGLEFLIYFQGNSAPDKSGLPSDRFSAERTGGSVSTLTIQRTQQEDSAVYLCASSMGQGEGADTQYFGPGTRLTVL.

The rearrangement links TRBV11-3 to TRBJ2-1, with D perhaps TRBD1 (5 bases). The V end was cut by 3 bases, the J end by 7 bases, with 16 bases between. Germline V CDR1 and CDR2: SGHNT, YENEEA. CDR3 length: 15 residues. CDR3 sequence (DNA): TGTGCCAGCAGCTTCATGGCAGGGATAGGGAATGAGCAGTTCTTC. This translates into CASSFMAGIGNEQFF.

This clonotype was observed a few times. The chain is built from TRBV19 and TRBJ2-2; maybe TRBD2 (6 bases). This CDR3 contains 15 residues. The V end was cut by 6 bases, the J end by 1 base, with 12 bases between. Per germline, CDR1 LNHDA and CDR2 SQIVND (reference sequence). CDR3 sequence: CASREGLLNTGELFF. The CDR3 nucleotides are TGTGCCAGTAGGGAGGGACTTTTGAACACCGGGGAGCTGTTTTTT. The variable domain in full, with the rest retrieved from reference TRBV19 and TRBJ2-2, is DGGITQSPKYLFRKEGQNVTLSCEQNLNHDAMYWYRQDPGQGLRLIYYSQIVNDFQKGDIAEGYSVSREKKESFPLTVTSAQKNPTAFYLCASREGLLNTGELFFGEGSRLTVL.

This chain uses TRBV6-2 or TRBV6-3 with TRBJ2-7, with D possibly matching TRBD2 (6 bases). Per germline, CDR1 MNHEY and CDR2 SVGEGT. Trimming took off 3 bases at V and 5 bases at J, with 17 bases between the two ends. This CDR3 is built from 15 residues. This CDR3 reads CASSYGSGVGNEQYF. CDR3 sequence (DNA): TGTGCCAGCAGTTATGGTTCGGGAGTGGGGAACGAGCAGTACTTC.

This chain joins TRBV4-3 and TRBJ1-1, with no clear D. V was shortened by 0 bases and J by 0 bases, with 11 bases between the two germline ends. The CDR3 length is 16 residues. Germline lookup yields CDR1 LGHNA and CDR2 YSLEER. CDR3 nucleotides: TGCGCCAGCAGCCAAGATATGTTGGAGATGAACACTGAAGCTTTCTTT. Translation: CASSQDMLEMNTEAFF.

This chain joins TRBV7-2 and TRBJ1-2; D is unclear. The ends were cut back, 5 bases at V and 4 bases at J, with 17 bases in the middle. Germline values: CDR1 SGHTA, CDR2 FQGNSA. The CDR3 length is 15 residues. CDR3 residues: CASSPPGQTFYGYTF. In DNA, the CDR3 is TGTGCCAGCAGCCCGCCGGGCCAGACGTTCTATGGCTACACCTTC.